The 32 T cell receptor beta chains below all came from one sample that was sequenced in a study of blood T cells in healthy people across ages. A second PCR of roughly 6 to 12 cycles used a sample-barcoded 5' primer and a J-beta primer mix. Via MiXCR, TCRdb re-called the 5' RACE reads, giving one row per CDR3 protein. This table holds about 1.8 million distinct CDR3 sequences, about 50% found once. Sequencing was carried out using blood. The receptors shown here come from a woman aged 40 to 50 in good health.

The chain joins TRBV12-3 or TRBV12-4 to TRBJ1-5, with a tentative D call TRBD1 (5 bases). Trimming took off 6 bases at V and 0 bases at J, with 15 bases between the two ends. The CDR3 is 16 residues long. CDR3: CASSSRELNSNQPQHF. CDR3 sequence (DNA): TGTGCCAGCAGCTCCAGGGAATTAAATAGCAATCAGCCCCAGCATTTT.

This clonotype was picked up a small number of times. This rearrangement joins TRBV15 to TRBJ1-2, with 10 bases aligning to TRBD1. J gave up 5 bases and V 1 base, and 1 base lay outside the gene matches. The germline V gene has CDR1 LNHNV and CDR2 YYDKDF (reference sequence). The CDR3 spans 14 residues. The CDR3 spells CATSRGTGGYGYTF. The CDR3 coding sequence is TGTGCCACCAGCAGAGGGACAGGGGGTTATGGCTACACCTTC.

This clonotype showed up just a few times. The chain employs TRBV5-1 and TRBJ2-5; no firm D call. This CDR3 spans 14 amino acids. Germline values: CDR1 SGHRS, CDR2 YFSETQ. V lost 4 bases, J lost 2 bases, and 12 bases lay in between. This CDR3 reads CASSGQPAQETQYF. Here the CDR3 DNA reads TGCGCCAGCAGCGGCCAGCCCGCACAAGAGACCCAGTACTTC.

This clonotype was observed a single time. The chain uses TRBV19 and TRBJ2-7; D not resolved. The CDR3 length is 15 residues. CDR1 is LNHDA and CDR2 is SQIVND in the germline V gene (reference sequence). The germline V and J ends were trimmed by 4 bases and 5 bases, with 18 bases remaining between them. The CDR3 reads CASSTSPTAIDEQYF. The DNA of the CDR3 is TGTGCCAGTAGTACCAGTCCCACCGCGATCGACGAGCAGTACTTC.

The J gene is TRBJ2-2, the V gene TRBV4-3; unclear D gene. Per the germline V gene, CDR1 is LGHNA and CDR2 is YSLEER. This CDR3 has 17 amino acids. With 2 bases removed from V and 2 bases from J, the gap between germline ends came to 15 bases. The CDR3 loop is CASSQSDNSVNTGELFF. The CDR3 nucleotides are TGCGCCAGCAGCCAAAGCGACAATTCCGTCAACACCGGGGAGCTGTTTTTT.

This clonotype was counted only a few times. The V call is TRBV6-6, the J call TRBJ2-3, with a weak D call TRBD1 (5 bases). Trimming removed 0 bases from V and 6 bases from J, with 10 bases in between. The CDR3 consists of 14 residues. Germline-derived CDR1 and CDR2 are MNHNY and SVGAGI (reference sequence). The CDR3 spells CASSYSLGVDTQYF. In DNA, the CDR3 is TGTGCCAGCAGTTACTCGCTAGGGGTGGATACGCAGTATTTT.

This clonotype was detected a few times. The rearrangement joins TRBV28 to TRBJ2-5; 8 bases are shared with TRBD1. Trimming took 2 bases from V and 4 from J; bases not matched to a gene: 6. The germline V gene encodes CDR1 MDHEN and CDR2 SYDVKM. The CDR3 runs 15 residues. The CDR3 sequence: CASSLPTGEAETQYF. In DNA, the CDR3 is TGTGCCAGCAGTTTACCGACAGGGGAGGCAGAGACCCAGTACTTC.

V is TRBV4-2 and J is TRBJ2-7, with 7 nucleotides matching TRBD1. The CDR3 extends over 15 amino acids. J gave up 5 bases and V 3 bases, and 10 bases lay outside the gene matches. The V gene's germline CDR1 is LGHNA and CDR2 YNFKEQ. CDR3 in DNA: TGTGCCAGCAGCCAGACGGGACAGTCAGGCAACGAGCAGTACTTC. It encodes CASSQTGQSGNEQYF.

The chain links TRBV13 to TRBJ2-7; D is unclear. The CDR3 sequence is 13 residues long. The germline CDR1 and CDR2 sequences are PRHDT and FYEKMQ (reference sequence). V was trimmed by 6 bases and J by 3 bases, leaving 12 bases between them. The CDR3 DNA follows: TGTGCCAGCAGATTATCGCCTAGCTACGAGCAGTACTTC. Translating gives CASRLSPSYEQYF.

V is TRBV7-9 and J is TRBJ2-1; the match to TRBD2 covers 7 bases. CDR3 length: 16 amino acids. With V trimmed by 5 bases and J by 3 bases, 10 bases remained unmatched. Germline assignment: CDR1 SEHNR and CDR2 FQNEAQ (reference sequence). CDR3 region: CASSLLLRGFYNEQFF. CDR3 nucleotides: TGTGCCAGCAGCCTTTTATTGCGGGGGTTCTACAATGAGCAGTTCTTC.

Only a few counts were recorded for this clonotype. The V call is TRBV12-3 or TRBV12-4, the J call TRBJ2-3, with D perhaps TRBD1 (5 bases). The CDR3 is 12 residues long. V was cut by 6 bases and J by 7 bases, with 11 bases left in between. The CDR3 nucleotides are TGTGCCAGCAGCCAGGGTGAATATACGCAGTATTTT. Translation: CASSQGEYTQYF.

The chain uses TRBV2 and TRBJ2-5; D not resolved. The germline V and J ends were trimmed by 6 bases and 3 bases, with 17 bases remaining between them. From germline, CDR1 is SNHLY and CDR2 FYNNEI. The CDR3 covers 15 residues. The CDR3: CASSRTADAEETQYF. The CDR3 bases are TGTGCCAGCAGCAGGACCGCCGACGCCGAAGAGACCCAGTACTTC. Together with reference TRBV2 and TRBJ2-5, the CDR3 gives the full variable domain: EPEVTQTPSHQVTQMGQEVILRCVPISNHLYFYWYRQILGQKVEFLVSFYNNEISEKSEIFDDQFSVERPDGSNFTLKIRSTKLEDSAMYFCASSRTADAEETQYFGPGTRLLVL.

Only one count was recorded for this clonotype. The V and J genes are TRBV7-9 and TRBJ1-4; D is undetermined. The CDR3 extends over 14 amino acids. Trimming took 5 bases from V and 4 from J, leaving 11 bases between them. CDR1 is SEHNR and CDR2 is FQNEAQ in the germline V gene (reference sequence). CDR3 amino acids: CASSLQSYNEKLFF. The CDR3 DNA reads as TGTGCCAGCAGCCTACAGAGCTATAATGAAAAACTGTTTTTT.

The CDR3 spells CASSLGDSPYEQFF. The CDR3 DNA sequence: TGTGCCAGCAGCTTGGGCGACAGTCCGTATGAGCAGTTCTTC. V and J are TRBV5-6 and TRBJ2-1; possible D gene TRBD1, 5 bases. The CDR3 is 14 residues long. Germline assignment: CDR1 SGHDT and CDR2 YYEEEE. Trimming left V 0 bases short and J 8 bases short, with 12 bases between.

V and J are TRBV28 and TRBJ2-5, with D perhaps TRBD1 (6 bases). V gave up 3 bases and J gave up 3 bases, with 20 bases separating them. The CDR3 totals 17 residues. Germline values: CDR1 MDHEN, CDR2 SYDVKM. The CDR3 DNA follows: TGTGCCAGCAGTTTCCCCCTAGGACAGAAGTCTGAAGAGACCCAGTACTTC. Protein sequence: CASSFPLGQKSEETQYF.

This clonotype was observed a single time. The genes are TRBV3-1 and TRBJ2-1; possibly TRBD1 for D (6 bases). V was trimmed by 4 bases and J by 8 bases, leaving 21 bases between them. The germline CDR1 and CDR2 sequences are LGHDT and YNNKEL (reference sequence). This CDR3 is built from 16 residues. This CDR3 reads CASSLQSLGGYDEQFF. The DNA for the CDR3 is TGTGCCAGCAGCCTACAGAGTCTAGGGGGTTACGATGAGCAGTTCTTC.

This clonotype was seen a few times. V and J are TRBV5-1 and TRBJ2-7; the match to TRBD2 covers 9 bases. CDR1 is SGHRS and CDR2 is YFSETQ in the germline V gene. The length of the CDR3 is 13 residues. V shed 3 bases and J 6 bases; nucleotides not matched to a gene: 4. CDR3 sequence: CASSSGTSIEQYF. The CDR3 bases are TGCGCCAGCAGCTCCGGGACTAGCATCGAGCAGTACTTC.

The chain's CDR3 is CASSLVSASWTDTQYF. Here the CDR3 DNA reads TGCGCCAGCAGCTTGGTGTCTGCGTCCTGGACAGATACGCAGTATTTT. V usage is TRBV5-1 and J usage is TRBJ2-3; no clear D. This CDR3 comprises 16 residues. V lost 0 bases to trimming and J lost 3 bases, with 14 bases between them. CDR1 and CDR2 from the germline V gene are SGHRS and YFSETQ.

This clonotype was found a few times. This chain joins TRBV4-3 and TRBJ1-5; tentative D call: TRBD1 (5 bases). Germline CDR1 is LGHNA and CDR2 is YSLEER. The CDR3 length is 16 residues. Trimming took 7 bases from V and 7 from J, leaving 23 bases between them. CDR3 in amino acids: CASTFNWDLGQQPQHF. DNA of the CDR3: TGCGCCAGCACCTTCAATTGGGACCTAGGGCAGCAGCCCCAGCATTTT.

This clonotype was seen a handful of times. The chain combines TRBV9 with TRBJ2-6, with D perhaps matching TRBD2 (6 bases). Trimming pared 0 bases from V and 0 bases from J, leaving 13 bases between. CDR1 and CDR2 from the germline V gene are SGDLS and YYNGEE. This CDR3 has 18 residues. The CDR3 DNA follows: TGTGCCAGCAGCGTAGGTTGGAGGGCCTCCTCTGGGGCCAACGTCCTGACTTTC. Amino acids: CASSVGWRASSGANVLTF.

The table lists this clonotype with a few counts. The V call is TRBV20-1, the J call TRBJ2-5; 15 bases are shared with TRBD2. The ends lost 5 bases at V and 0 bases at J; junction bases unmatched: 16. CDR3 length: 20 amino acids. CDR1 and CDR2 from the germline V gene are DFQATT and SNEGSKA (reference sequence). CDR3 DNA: TGCAGTGCTCGCGGAAGGGGACTAGCGGGGGGTGGAATGCACCAAGAGACCCAGTACTTC. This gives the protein CSARGRGLAGGGMHQETQYF.

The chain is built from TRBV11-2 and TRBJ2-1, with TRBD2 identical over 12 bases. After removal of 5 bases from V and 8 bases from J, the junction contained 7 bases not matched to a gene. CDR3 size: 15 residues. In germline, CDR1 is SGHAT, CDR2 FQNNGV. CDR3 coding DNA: TGTGCCAGCAGCCCTACTAGCGGGGGGATCCATGAGCAGTTCTTC. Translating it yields CASSPTSGGIHEQFF.

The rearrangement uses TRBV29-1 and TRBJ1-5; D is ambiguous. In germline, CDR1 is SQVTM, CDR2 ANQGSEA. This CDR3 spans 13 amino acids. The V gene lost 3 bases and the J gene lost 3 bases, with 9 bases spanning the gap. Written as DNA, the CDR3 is TGCAGCGTTGAGGGAGACCCCAATCAGCCCCAGCATTTT. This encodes CSVEGDPNQPQHF.

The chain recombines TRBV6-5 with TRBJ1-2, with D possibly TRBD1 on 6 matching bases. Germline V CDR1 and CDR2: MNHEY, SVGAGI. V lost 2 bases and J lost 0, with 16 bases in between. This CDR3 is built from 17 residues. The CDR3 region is CASSYIRGGWSNYGYTF. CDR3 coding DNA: TGTGCCAGCAGTTACATCAGGGGAGGGTGGTCTAACTATGGCTACACCTTC.

CDR3 sequence (DNA): TGTGCCAGCTCAGAGGGACCGGCCACCTTCTACAATGAGCAGTTCTTC. It yields the protein CASSEGPATFYNEQFF. The rearrangement joins TRBV6-1 to TRBJ2-1, with D perhaps given as TRBD1 or TRBD2 (5 bases each). From germline, CDR1 is MNHNS and CDR2 SASEGT. This CDR3 is 16 amino acids long. The ends were cut back, 8 bases at V and 3 bases at J, with 20 bases in the middle.

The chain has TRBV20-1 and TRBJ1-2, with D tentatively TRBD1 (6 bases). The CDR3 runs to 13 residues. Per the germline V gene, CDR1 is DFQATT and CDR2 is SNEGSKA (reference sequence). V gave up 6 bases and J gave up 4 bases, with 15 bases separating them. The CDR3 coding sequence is TGCAGTGCGCCCCGGGGGCACGGCTATGGCTACACCTTC. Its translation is CSAPRGHGYGYTF.

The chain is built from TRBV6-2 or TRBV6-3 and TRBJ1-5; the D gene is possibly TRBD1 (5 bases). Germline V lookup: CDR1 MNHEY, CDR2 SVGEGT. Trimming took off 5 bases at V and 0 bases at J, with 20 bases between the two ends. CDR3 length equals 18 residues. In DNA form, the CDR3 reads TGTGCCAGCAGTAAACAGGTACTGGGAAGATATAGCAATCAGCCCCAGCATTTT. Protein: CASSKQVLGRYSNQPQHF.

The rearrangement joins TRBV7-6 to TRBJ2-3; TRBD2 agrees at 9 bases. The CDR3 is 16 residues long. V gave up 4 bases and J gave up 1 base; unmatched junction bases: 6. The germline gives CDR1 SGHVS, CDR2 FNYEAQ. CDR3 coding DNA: TGTGCCAGCAGCTCCTTAGCGGGGGCCGGCACAGATACGCAGTATTTT. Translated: CASSSLAGAGTDTQYF.

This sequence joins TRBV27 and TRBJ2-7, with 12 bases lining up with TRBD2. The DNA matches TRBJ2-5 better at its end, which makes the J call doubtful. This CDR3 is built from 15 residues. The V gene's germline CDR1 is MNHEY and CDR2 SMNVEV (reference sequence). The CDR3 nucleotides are TGTGCCAGCAGTTCCCCTAGCGGGGGGGGCGAGACCCAGTACTTC. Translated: CASSSPSGGGETQYF.

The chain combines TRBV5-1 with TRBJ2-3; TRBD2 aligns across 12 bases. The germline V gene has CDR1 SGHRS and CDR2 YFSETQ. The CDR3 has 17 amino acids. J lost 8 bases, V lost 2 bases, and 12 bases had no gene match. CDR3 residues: CASSLGLAGPLSGTQYF. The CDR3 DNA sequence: TGCGCCAGCAGCTTAGGACTAGCGGGGCCCCTTTCTGGTACGCAGTATTTT. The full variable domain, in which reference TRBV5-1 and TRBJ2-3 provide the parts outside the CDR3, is KAGVTQTPRYLIKTRGQQVTLSCSPISGHRSVSWYQQTPGQGLQFLFEYFSETQRNKGNFPGRFSGRQFSNSRSEMNVSTLELGDSALYLCASSLGLAGPLSGTQYFGPGTRLTVL.

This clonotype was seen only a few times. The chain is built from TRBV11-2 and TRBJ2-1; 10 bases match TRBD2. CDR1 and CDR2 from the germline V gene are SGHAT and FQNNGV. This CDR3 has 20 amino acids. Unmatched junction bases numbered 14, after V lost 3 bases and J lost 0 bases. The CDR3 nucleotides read TGTGCCAGCAGCTTCGGCGGACTAGCGGCCGACCCCTCCTCCTACAATGAGCAGTTCTTC. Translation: CASSFGGLAADPSSYNEQFF.

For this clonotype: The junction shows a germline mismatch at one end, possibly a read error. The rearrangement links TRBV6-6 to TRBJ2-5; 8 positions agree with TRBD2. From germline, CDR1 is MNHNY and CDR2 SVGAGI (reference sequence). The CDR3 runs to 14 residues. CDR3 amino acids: CASSLGRGAETRYF. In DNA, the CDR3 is TGTGCCAGCAGTTTAGGGCGGGGGGCGGAGACCCGGTACTTC.